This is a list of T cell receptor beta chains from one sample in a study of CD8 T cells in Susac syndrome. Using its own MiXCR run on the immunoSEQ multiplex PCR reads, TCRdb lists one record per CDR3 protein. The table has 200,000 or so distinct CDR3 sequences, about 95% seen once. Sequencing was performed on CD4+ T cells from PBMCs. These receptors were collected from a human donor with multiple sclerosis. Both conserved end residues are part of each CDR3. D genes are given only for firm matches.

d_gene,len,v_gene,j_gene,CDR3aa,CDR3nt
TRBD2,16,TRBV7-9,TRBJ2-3,CASSSKTSGRTDTQYF,TGTGCCAGCAGCTCCAAGACTAGCGGTCGCACAGATACGCAGTATTTT
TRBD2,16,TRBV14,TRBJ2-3,CASSPRPAGDTDTQYF,TGTGCCAGCAGCCCACGCCCAGCGGGGGACACAGATACGCAGTATTTT
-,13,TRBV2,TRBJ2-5,CASSKDSQETQYF,TGTGCCAGCAGCAAAGACAGCCAAGAGACCCAGTACTTC
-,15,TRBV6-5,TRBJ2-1,CASSVQGYGPHEQFF,TGTGCCAGCAGTGTGCAGGGTTACGGTCCGCATGAGCAGTTCTTC
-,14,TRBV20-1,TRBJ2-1,CSAPGEGKYNEQFF,TGCAGTGCCCCCGGTGAGGGGAAGTACAATGAGCAGTTCTTC
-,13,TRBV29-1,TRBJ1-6,CSVRDGDSAPLHF,TGCAGCGTAAGGGACGGTGATTCTGCACCCCTCCACTTT
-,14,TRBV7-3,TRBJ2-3,CASSSGTSTDTQYF,TGTGCCAGCAGCTCGGGGACTAGCACAGATACGCAGTATTTT
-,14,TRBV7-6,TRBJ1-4,CASSPTVGGEKLFF,TGTGCCAGCAGCCCGACAGTTGGAGGTGAAAAACTGTTTTTT
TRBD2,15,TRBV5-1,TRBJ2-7,CASSLETSGEYEQYF,TGCGCCAGCAGCTTGGAAACTAGCGGGGAGTACGAGCAGTACTTC
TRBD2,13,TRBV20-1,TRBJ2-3,CSALAGDTDTQYF,TGCAGTGCCCTAGCGGGAGACACAGATACGCAGTATTTT
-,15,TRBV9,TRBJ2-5,CASSAHPATQETQYF,TGTGCCAGCAGCGCTCACCCGGCAACACAAGAGACCCAGTACTTC
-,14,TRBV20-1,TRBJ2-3,CSARLDRGTDTQYF,TGCAGTGCTCGACTAGACAGGGGCACAGATACGCAGTATTTT
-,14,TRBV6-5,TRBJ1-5,CASSRGLEGQPQHF,TGTGCCAGCAGCCGAGGCCTGGAGGGACAGCCCCAGCATTTT